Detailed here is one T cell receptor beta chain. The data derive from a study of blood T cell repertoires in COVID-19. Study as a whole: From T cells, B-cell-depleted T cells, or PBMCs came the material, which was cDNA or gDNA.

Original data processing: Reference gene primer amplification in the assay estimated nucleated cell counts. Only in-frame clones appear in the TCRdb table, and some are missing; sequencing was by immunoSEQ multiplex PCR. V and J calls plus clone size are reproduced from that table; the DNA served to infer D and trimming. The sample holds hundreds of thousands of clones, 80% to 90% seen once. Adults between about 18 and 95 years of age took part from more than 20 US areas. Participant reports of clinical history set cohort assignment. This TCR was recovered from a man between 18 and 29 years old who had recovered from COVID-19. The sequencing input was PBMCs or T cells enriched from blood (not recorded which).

The CDR3 DNA follows: TGTGCCTGGGGACAGTTGAACACTGAAGCTTTCTTT. This encodes CAWGQLNTEAFF. The gene calls are TRBV30 and TRBJ1-1, with a possible D match to TRBD1 (6 bases). The CDR3 loop spans 12 amino acids. V lost 5 bases to trimming and J lost 0 bases, with 7 bases between them. Germline V CDR1 and CDR2: GTSNPN, SVGIG (reference sequence).